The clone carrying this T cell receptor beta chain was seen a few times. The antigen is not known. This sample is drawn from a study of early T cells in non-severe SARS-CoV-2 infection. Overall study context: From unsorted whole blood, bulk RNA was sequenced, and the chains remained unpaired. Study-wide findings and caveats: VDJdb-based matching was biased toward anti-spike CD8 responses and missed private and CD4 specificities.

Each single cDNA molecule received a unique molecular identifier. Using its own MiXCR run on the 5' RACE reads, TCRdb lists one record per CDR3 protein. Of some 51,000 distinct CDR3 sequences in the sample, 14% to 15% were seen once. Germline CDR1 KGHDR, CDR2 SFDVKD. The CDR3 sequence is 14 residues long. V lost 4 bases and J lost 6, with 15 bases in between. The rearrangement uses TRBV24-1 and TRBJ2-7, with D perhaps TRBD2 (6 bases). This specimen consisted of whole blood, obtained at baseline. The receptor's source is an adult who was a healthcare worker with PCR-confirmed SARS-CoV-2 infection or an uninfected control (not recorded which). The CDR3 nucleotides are TGTGCCACCAGTGAGTCTAGCGATTGGAGCGAGCAGTACTTC. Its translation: CATSESSDWSEQYF.